A single sample is the source of the 26 T cell receptor beta chains below, sequenced in a study of blood T cell repertoires in COVID-19. Here immunoSEQ multiplex PCR was the method, and the copy in TCRdb shows in-frame clones only, minus some. The profile shows under 150,000 clones, 80% to 90% of them singletons. What was sequenced was peripheral blood. Receptor source: a man over 45 with active COVID-19.

V gene TRBV6-5 combines with J gene TRBJ1-5; D uncertain. Germline assignment: CDR1 MNHEY and CDR2 SVGAGI. CDR3 length equals 16 residues. Trimming took 0 bases from V and 6 from J, leaving 15 bases between them. The CDR3 here is CASSYSRSHRGQPQHF. The CDR3 DNA reads as TGTGCCAGCAGTTACTCGCGAAGTCACCGTGGTCAGCCCCAGCATTTT.

The sample holds one count of this clone. The chain combines TRBV5-1 with TRBJ2-1; TRBD2 matches at 9 bases. The J segment lost 0 bases and the V segment lost 1 base, leaving 2 bases of the junction unmatched. The CDR3 is made up of 16 amino acids. In germline, CDR1 is SGHRS, CDR2 YFSETQ. The CDR3 reads CASSLTAGGSYNEQFF. CDR3 coding DNA: TGCGCCAGCAGCTTGACAGCGGGGGGCTCCTACAATGAGCAGTTCTTC.

In its sample, this clone was seen a few times. The chain carries TRBV7-2 and TRBJ2-1; 9 bases agree with TRBD2. After removal of 2 bases from V and 5 bases from J, the junction contained 4 bases not matched to a gene. The CDR3 sequence is 15 residues long. Per the germline V gene, CDR1 is SGHTA and CDR2 is FQGNSA. This CDR3 is CASSLKRGANNEQFF. The DNA for the CDR3 is TGTGCCAGCAGCTTAAAGCGGGGGGCCAACAATGAGCAGTTCTTC.

J is TRBJ1-1 and V is TRBV11-3; D is unclear. The length of the CDR3 is 15 residues. CDR1 and CDR2 (germline): SGHNT, YENEEA. V was shortened by 1 base and J by 1 base, with 10 bases between the two germline ends. The DNA of the CDR3 is TGTGCCAGCAGCTTAGCATCCGGTAAGAACACTGAAGCTTTCTTT. Protein sequence: CASSLASGKNTEAFF.

V and J are TRBV9 and TRBJ2-3; 10 bases agree with TRBD2. The length of the CDR3 is 16 residues. Trimming at V came to 3 bases and at J to 1 base, leaving 5 bases not matched to a gene. Germline V gene data show CDR1 as SGDLS and CDR2 as YYNGEE. This CDR3 reads CASSATLAGGTDTQYF. The CDR3 region has the DNA TGTGCCAGCAGCGCTACTCTAGCGGGGGGCACAGATACGCAGTATTTT.

The genes are TRBV5-5 and TRBJ2-3; TRBD2 aligns across 11 bases. Trimming took 0 bases from V and 6 from J; bases not matched to a gene: 9. Germline V CDR1 and CDR2: SGHKS, YYEKEE (reference sequence). The CDR3 has 17 amino acids. The CDR3 here is CASSLGWGSGGADTQYF. The DNA for the CDR3 is TGTGCCAGCAGCTTGGGGTGGGGTAGCGGGGGGGCCGATACGCAGTATTTT.

The chain joins TRBV4-1 to TRBJ2-2; D uncertain. Per germline, CDR1 MGHRA and CDR2 YSYEKL. V lost 0 bases, J lost 2 bases, and 7 bases lay in between. The length of the CDR3 is 15 residues. CDR3 DNA: TGCGCCAGCAGCCAAGATGAGGTCAACACCGGGGAGCTGTTTTTT. Its protein is CASSQDEVNTGELFF.

The J gene is TRBJ2-5, the V gene TRBV5-1; D unclear. Per the germline V gene, CDR1 is SGHRS and CDR2 is YFSETQ. Trimming left V 4 bases short and J 2 bases short, with 15 bases between. This CDR3 has 15 amino acids. In DNA, the CDR3 is TGCGCCAGCAGCCATCAAAGAGACAAGCAAGAGACCCAGTACTTC. Protein: CASSHQRDKQETQYF.

The chain combines TRBV20-1 with TRBJ2-1; D is ambiguous. Germline values: CDR1 DFQATT, CDR2 SNEGSKA (reference sequence). CDR3 size: 11 residues. Trimming took 3 bases from V and 8 from J, leaving 8 bases between them. The CDR3 sequence is CSASPGHEQFF. The CDR3, as DNA: TGCAGTGCTAGCCCGGGTCATGAGCAGTTCTTC.

The V gene is TRBV5-1, the J gene TRBJ2-2; weak D call: TRBD1 (6 bases). Germline CDR1 reads SGHRS; CDR2 reads YFSETQ. The CDR3 is 13 amino acids. V lost 4 bases and J 5 bases, leaving 9 bases between the germline ends. CDR3 in DNA: TGCGCCAGCAGCGGGCAGGGGACCGGGGAGCTGTTTTTT. Translating gives CASSGQGTGELFF.

CDR3 loop: CASSRTGTGGVAFF. The DNA of the CDR3 is TGTGCCAGCAGCAGAACCGGGACAGGCGGGGTAGCTTTCTTT. The chain recombines TRBV11-3 with TRBJ1-1; TRBD1 agrees at 8 bases. With 5 bases clipped from V and 10 bases from J, the junction kept 12 bases outside the gene matches. Germline V lookup: CDR1 SGHNT, CDR2 YENEEA. The CDR3 spans 14 residues.

The chain links TRBV19 to TRBJ2-7; D is unresolved. The CDR3 totals 13 residues. Trimming pared 1 base from V and 3 bases from J, leaving 7 bases between. In germline, CDR1 is LNHDA, CDR2 SQIVND (reference sequence). CDR3 protein: CASSIGGYYEQYF. Here the CDR3 DNA reads TGTGCCAGTAGTATAGGCGGATACTACGAGCAGTACTTC.

This rearrangement joins TRBV4-2 to TRBJ1-2; 9 bases agree with TRBD1. Germline V gene data show CDR1 as LGHNA and CDR2 as YNFKEQ. This CDR3 contains 17 residues. V dropped 5 bases and J dropped 4; count of bases not matched to a gene: 14. CDR3 in amino acids: CASSTPTGTGLTYGYTF. The CDR3, as DNA: TGTGCCAGCAGCACCCCTACCGGGACAGGGCTTACCTATGGCTACACCTTC.

The V call is TRBV7-2, the J call TRBJ1-6; 7 nucleotides line up with TRBD1. The junction had 5 bases not matched to a gene; V was cut back by 6 bases and J by 6 bases. The CDR3 length is 14 residues. Germline CDR1 and CDR2: SGHTA and FQGNSA. Here the CDR3 DNA reads TGTGCCAGCAGATCGGGACAGCCTAATTCACCCCTCCACTTT. It yields the protein CASRSGQPNSPLHF. Based on the CDR3 plus reference TRBV7-2 and TRBJ1-6, the full variable domain is GAGVSQSPSNKVTEKGKDVELRCDPISGHTALYWYRQSLGQGLEFLIYFQGNSAPDKSGLPSDRFSAERTGGSVSTLTIQRTQQEDSAVYLCASRSGQPNSPLHFGNGTRLTVT.

The chain recombines TRBV29-1 with TRBJ2-3; 8 bases match TRBD2. Per the germline V gene, CDR1 is SQVTM and CDR2 is ANQGSEA. Trimming cost V 8 bases and J 0 bases; bases outside gene matches: 13. CDR3 length: 16 residues. The CDR3 coding sequence is TGCAGCTTCGGAGGGTTAGCGGGGTCTAGCACAGATACGCAGTATTTT. This encodes CSFGGLAGSSTDTQYF.

The chain recombines TRBV30 with TRBJ1-1; a possible D gene is TRBD1 (5 bases). Germline V gene data show CDR1 as GTSNPN and CDR2 as SVGIG (reference sequence). The CDR3 contains 14 residues. V was trimmed by 2 bases and J by 3 bases, leaving 13 bases between them. CDR3 DNA: TGTGCCTGGAGTTCGGGGGTGGGAGACACTGAAGCTTTCTTT. This codes for CAWSSGVGDTEAFF. The full variable domain, completed using reference TRBV30 and TRBJ1-1, is SQTIHQWPATLVQPVGSPLSLECTVEGTSNPNLYWYRQAAGRGLQLLFYSVGIGQISSEVPQNLSASRPQDRQFILSSKKLLLSDSGFYLCAWSSGVGDTEAFFGQGTRLTVV.

This clone was detected a few times. The chain links TRBV2 to TRBJ2-1; D call uncertain. CDR3 length: 12 amino acids. Looked up from germline, CDR1 is SNHLY and CDR2 is FYNNEI. The V end lost 7 bases, the J end lost 4 bases, and 8 bases lay between the germline ends. The CDR3 DNA sequence: TGTGCCAGCATAAGCCCATACAATGAGCAGTTCTTC. Protein: CASISPYNEQFF.

The chain employs TRBV5-1 and TRBJ2-1; 15 nucleotides line up with TRBD2. Germline lookup yields CDR1 SGHRS and CDR2 YFSETQ. The CDR3 sequence is 18 residues long. With 2 bases clipped from V and 4 bases from J, the junction kept 7 bases outside the gene matches. Here the CDR3 reads CASSFGTSGGSAYNEQFF. In nucleotides, the CDR3 is TGCGCCAGCAGCTTTGGGACTAGCGGGGGGTCGGCATACAATGAGCAGTTCTTC.

V is TRBV5-1 and J is TRBJ1-5; 12 nucleotides match TRBD1. Looked up from germline, CDR1 is SGHRS and CDR2 is YFSETQ. This CDR3 is built from 18 residues. J lost 6 bases, V lost 3 bases, and 13 bases had no gene match. The chain's CDR3 is CASSSLPGQGAEGQPQHF. CDR3 DNA sequence: TGCGCCAGCAGCTCCCTACCGGGACAGGGGGCTGAAGGTCAGCCCCAGCATTTT.

In the case of this clone: The junction does not match germline at one end; this may be a read error. The CDR3 DNA follows: TGTGCCAGCAGCTTATTAGCGGGGGGCCCTATTACGGATTTT. Amino acids: CASSLLAGGPITDF. This chain links TRBV7-2 with TRBJ2-3, with TRBD2 matching 10 bases. CDR3 length: 14 residues. Per germline, CDR1 SGHTA and CDR2 FQGNSA.

The chain combines TRBV9 with TRBJ1-6; TRBD1 matches 10 bases. Unmatched junction bases numbered 3, after V lost 5 bases and J lost 7 bases. This CDR3 is built from 14 residues. Per the germline V gene, CDR1 is SGDLS and CDR2 is YYNGEE. The chain's CDR3 is CASSGQGGNSPLHF. CDR3 coding DNA: TGTGCCAGCAGTGGACAGGGGGGGAATTCACCCCTCCACTTT.

This clone was detected only once. This rearrangement joins TRBV29-1 to TRBJ2-1; possibly TRBD1 for D (5 bases). Germline CDR1 is SQVTM and CDR2 is ANQGSEA. V was pared by 6 bases and J by 10 bases, with 10 bases between. This CDR3 is built from 10 residues. This chain's CDR3 is CSVQGREQFF. The DNA for the CDR3 is TGCAGCGTCCAGGGCAGAGAGCAGTTCTTC.

The chain couples TRBV30 to TRBJ2-3; 8 nucleotides agree with TRBD2. V lost 7 bases, J lost 2 bases, and 17 bases stayed unmatched. Per the germline V gene, CDR1 is GTSNPN and CDR2 is SVGIG (reference sequence). This CDR3 comprises 17 residues. The CDR3 DNA sequence: TGTGCCTTCGGGCCGCCTCAGGGCGGGGGGCTCACAGATACGCAGTATTTT. Its protein product is CAFGPPQGGGLTDTQYF.

The rearrangement links TRBV9 to TRBJ2-2, with TRBD1 matching over 9 bases. The CDR3 runs 16 residues. V was clipped by 0 bases and J by 5 bases; unmatched bases: 5. Per germline, CDR1 SGDLS and CDR2 YYNGEE. The CDR3 protein is CASSVVRTGDTGELFF. The CDR3 DNA follows: TGTGCCAGCAGCGTAGTCCGGACAGGGGATACCGGGGAGCTGTTTTTT.

This clone has only a few counts. The V and J genes are TRBV3-1 (or the pseudogene TRBV3-2) and TRBJ2-3; 9 bases line up with TRBD2. This CDR3 contains 16 residues. Germline CDR1 and CDR2: LGHDT and YNNKEL (reference sequence). J was trimmed by 4 bases and V by 4 bases; bases with no gene match: 9. The CDR3 spells CASSPRSGGLSDTQYF. As DNA, the CDR3 is TGTGCCAGCAGCCCGCGTAGCGGGGGCCTCTCAGATACGCAGTATTTT.

The J gene is TRBJ2-7, the V gene TRBV3-1 (or the pseudogene TRBV3-2); D gene ambiguous. The germline V gene encodes CDR1 LGHDT and CDR2 YNNKEL (reference sequence). This CDR3 comprises 15 residues. V lost 1 base to trimming and J lost 2 bases, with 12 bases between them. Here the CDR3 reads CASSQVGNSAYEQYF. The CDR3 DNA sequence: TGTGCCAGCAGCCAAGTTGGCAACAGTGCCTACGAGCAGTACTTC.